This TCR beta chain was sequenced in a study of control samples from healthy donors and cancer patients. The method was immunoSEQ multiplex PCR; TCRdb's version includes in-frame clones alone and lacks a portion of them. The profile covers around 130,000 clones, with 70% to 90% appearing a single time and roughly 3.4% taken by the ten largest. V lost 4 bases and J lost 3, with 13 bases in between. CDR1 is SGHVS and CDR2 is FQNEAQ in the germline V gene. The CDR3 totals 14 residues. The source material was blood. The chain joins TRBV7-8 to TRBJ2-7; either TRBD1 or TRBD2 may supply D (5 bases each). The TCR comes from a man aged 50 to 59 in good health. The CDR3 bases are TGTGCCAGCAGCTCCACCCGGGACGGCTACGAGCAGTACTTC. The encoded protein is CASSSTRDGYEQYF.